What follows are 19 T cell receptor beta chains derived from one specimen sequenced in a study of cytomegalovirus exposure and HLA in healthy donors. The study ran its PCR with 60 Vbeta and 13 Jbeta primers. Some clones are missing from TCRdb's copy, which holds only in-frame ones; the method was immunoSEQ multiplex PCR. The table shows about 140,000 clones, with roughly four fifths occurring only once. Material: PBMCs. These TCRs come from a male donor in good health and CMV-seronegative.

This rearrangement joins TRBV28 to TRBJ2-7; D gene unclear. Looked up from germline, CDR1 is MDHEN and CDR2 is SYDVKM. The CDR3 is 12 residues long. Trimming removed 5 bases at V and 12 bases at J, with 17 bases between. CDR3 sequence reads: CASSPDSDLRYF. The DNA for the CDR3 is TGTGCCAGCAGTCCCGACTCCGACCTACGGTACTTC.

The V and J genes are TRBV7-9 and TRBJ1-5; D is undetermined. Germline CDR1 is SEHNR and CDR2 is FQNEAQ (reference sequence). Deletions cut 4 bases from V and 0 bases from J, with 4 bases between. The length of the CDR3 is 13 residues. CDR3 sequence: CASSSDSNQPQHF. CDR3 in DNA: TGTGCCAGCAGCTCAGATAGCAATCAGCCCCAGCATTTT.

This chain connects TRBV5-1 to TRBJ2-5; 9 positions match TRBD1. This CDR3 has 16 amino acids. In germline, CDR1 is SGHRS, CDR2 YFSETQ. V was clipped by 5 bases and J by 5 bases; unmatched bases: 13. CDR3 in amino acids: CASSRHSTGGGETQYF. The CDR3 DNA is TGCGCCAGCAGTCGCCACTCGACAGGGGGAGGGGAGACCCAGTACTTC.

The rearrangement links TRBV7-2 to TRBJ2-5, with D uncertain. The V end was cut by 5 bases, the J end by 3 bases, with 13 bases between. Germline loops: CDR1 SGHTA, CDR2 FQGNSA. The length of the CDR3 is 14 residues. Here the CDR3 reads CASSDRRPEETQYF. The DNA for the CDR3 is TGTGCCAGCAGCGATCGCAGGCCAGAAGAGACCCAGTACTTC. The full variable domain, with the rest looked up from reference TRBV7-2 and TRBJ2-5, is GAGVSQSPSNKVTEKGKDVELRCDPISGHTALYWYRQSLGQGLEFLIYFQGNSAPDKSGLPSDRFSAERTGGSVSTLTIQRTQQEDSAVYLCASSDRRPEETQYFGPGTRLLVL.

The chain is built from TRBV30 and TRBJ1-2, with 7 bases fitting TRBD1. CDR1 is GTSNPN, CDR2 SVGIG, per germline (reference sequence). The length of the CDR3 is 16 residues. Trimming removed 2 bases from V and 5 bases from J; junction bases left unmatched: 14. Here the CDR3 DNA reads TGTGCCTGGAGTACTGTGCTTGGAGGGGGCCCTTATGGCTACACCTTC. Translated, it gives CAWSTVLGGGPYGYTF.

The J gene is TRBJ2-1, the V gene TRBV29-1, with D possibly matching TRBD2 (5 bases). The CDR3 runs 14 residues. CDR1 and CDR2 from the germline V gene are SQVTM and ANQGSEA. Between the trimmed V and J ends, which lost 6 bases and 4 bases, there was a span of 16 bases. The chain's CDR3 is CSVFTREGYNEQFF. In DNA form, the CDR3 reads TGCAGCGTCTTTACACGGGAAGGTTACAATGAGCAGTTCTTC.

The rearrangement joins TRBV4-3 to TRBJ1-1, with 8 bases fitting TRBD1. Germline V gene data show CDR1 as LGHNA and CDR2 as YSLEER. The ends lost 1 base at V and 4 bases at J; junction bases unmatched: 8. The CDR3 is 16 residues long. The CDR3: CASSQVGRGLITEAFF. The CDR3 DNA reads as TGCGCCAGCAGCCAAGTCGGCAGGGGGCTAATCACTGAAGCTTTCTTT.

The chain couples TRBV6-5 to TRBJ1-1; TRBD1 matches 8 bases. J gave up 6 bases and V 5 bases, and 5 bases lay outside the gene matches. Germline V lookup: CDR1 MNHEY, CDR2 SVGAGI. This CDR3 comprises 13 residues. The CDR3 region has the DNA TGTGCCAGCAGTCCGACAGGGGAGGCTGAAGCTTTCTTT. This encodes CASSPTGEAEAFF.

The chain links TRBV5-4 to TRBJ2-2; TRBD1 agrees at 9 bases. V lost 5 bases to trimming and J lost 0 bases; unmatched junction nucleotides: 11. Germline CDR1 and CDR2: SGHNT and YYREEE (reference sequence). CDR3 length: 18 amino acids. The CDR3 nucleotides are TGTGCCAGCAGTCCAAGAGGACAGGGGACCGCGAACACCGGGGAGCTGTTTTTT. Amino acid sequence: CASSPRGQGTANTGELFF. The whole variable domain, remainder taken from reference TRBV5-4 and TRBJ2-2, is ETGVTQSPTHLIKTRGQQVTLRCSSQSGHNTVSWYQQALGQGPQFIFQYYREEENGRGNFPPRFSGLQFPNYSSELNVNALELDDSALYLCASSPRGQGTANTGELFFGEGSRLTVL.

CDR3 DNA sequence: TGTGCCAGCAGCCAGGACACAACCGGGGAGCTGTTTTTT. It is translated as CASSQDTTGELFF. The chain uses TRBV7-9 and TRBJ2-2; D is possibly TRBD1 (5 bases). Germline CDR1 reads SEHNR; CDR2 reads FQNEAQ (reference sequence). The CDR3 has 13 residues. The V gene lost 5 bases and the J gene lost 5 bases, with 9 bases spanning the gap. Looking up the rest from reference TRBV7-9 and TRBJ2-2 gives the full variable domain: DTGVSQNPRHKITKRGQNVTFRCDPISEHNRLYWYRQTLGQGPEFLTYFQNEAQLEKSRLLSDRFSAERPKGSFSTLEIQRTEQGDSAMYLCASSQDTTGELFFGEGSRLTVL.

This chain connects TRBV10-3 to TRBJ1-6; D call uncertain. The germline V and J ends were trimmed by 0 bases and 8 bases, with 8 bases remaining between them. Germline V gives CDR1 ENHRY, CDR2 SYGVKD. CDR3 length equals 14 residues. CDR3 in amino acids: CAISESPQDSPLHF. As DNA, the CDR3 is TGTGCCATCAGTGAGTCGCCGCAGGATTCACCCCTCCACTTT.

The V call is TRBV6-6, the J call TRBJ2-1, with TRBD2 identical over 7 bases. V lost 6 bases, J lost 4 bases, and 6 bases stayed unmatched. CDR3 size: 14 residues. Germline CDR1 is MNHNY and CDR2 is SVGAGI (reference sequence). In nucleotides, the CDR3 is TGTGCCAGCAGGGAGAGCGGGACTTACAATGAGCAGTTCTTC. As protein: CASRESGTYNEQFF.

The genes are TRBV7-3 and TRBJ2-2, with a weak D call TRBD2 (6 bases). Germline lookup yields CDR1 SGHTA and CDR2 FQGTGA. Trimming pared 4 bases from V and 5 bases from J, leaving 14 bases between. This CDR3 spans 15 amino acids. CDR3 DNA: TGTGCCAGCAGCTGGGACTCCCCGGGGACCGGGGAGCTGTTTTTT. Protein: CASSWDSPGTGELFF.

V is TRBV6-5 and J is TRBJ2-2; tentatively, D is TRBD1 (6 bases). Germline V CDR1 and CDR2: MNHEY, SVGAGI. The CDR3 consists of 13 residues. The chain's CDR3 is CWKNRDNTGELFF. CDR3 bases: TGTTGGAAAAACAGGGATAACACCGGGGAGCTGTTTTTT.

Only one count was recorded for this clone. The rearrangement uses TRBV2 and TRBJ1-2; 11 bases fit TRBD1. Germline-derived CDR1 and CDR2 are SNHLY and FYNNEI. Unmatched junction bases numbered 6, after V lost 5 bases and J lost 7 bases. CDR3 size: 14 residues. The CDR3 nucleotides are TGTGCCAGCAGTCAGGACAGGGGGCGCGGTGGCTACACCTTC. This sequence encodes CASSQDRGRGGYTF.

The rearrangement links TRBV9 to TRBJ2-5, with D possibly matching TRBD1 (6 bases). V shed 0 bases and J shed 2 bases, with 11 bases lying between them. Germline V gives CDR1 SGDLS, CDR2 YYNGEE. This CDR3 is built from 15 residues. CDR3 DNA: TGTGCCAGCAGCGTAGGTGGGGGCTGGCAAGAGACCCAGTACTTC. Translated: CASSVGGGWQETQYF.

The CDR3 spells CASSTPAGTQNTEAFF. The CDR3, as DNA: TGTGCCAGCAGCACACCCGCCGGGACACAGAACACTGAAGCTTTCTTT. The V gene is TRBV7-9, the J gene TRBJ1-1; maybe TRBD1 (6 bases). Trimming cost V 5 bases and J 1 base, with 17 bases left between them. The CDR3 consists of 16 residues. CDR1 and CDR2 (germline): SEHNR, FQNEAQ (reference sequence).

This clone was counted between two and nine times. CDR3 protein: CASSPSSGGVYEQYF. In DNA, the CDR3 is TGCGCCAGCAGCCCAAGCAGCGGAGGGGTCTACGAGCAGTACTTC. The chain combines TRBV4-1 with TRBJ2-7; D perhaps matches TRBD2 (6 bases). The CDR3 is 15 residues long. Germline V CDR1 and CDR2: MGHRA, YSYEKL. With 4 bases removed from V and 3 bases from J, the gap between germline ends came to 16 bases.

V gene TRBV25-1 combines with J gene TRBJ2-7, with a weak D call TRBD1 (5 bases). Germline CDR1 reads MGHDK; CDR2 reads SYGVNS. This CDR3 contains 13 residues. Trimming pared 4 bases from V and 3 bases from J, leaving 10 bases between. In DNA, the CDR3 is TGTGCCAGCAGTGGTCAGGGCGGCTACGAGCAGTACTTC. Amino acids: CASSGQGGYEQYF.